Each of the 24 T cell receptor beta chains below was sequenced from the same sample in a study of T cell repertoires in cytomegalovirus infection. TCRdb fed the reads into MiXCR, producing one record per CDR3 protein. The sample shows 300,000 to 400,000 distinct CDR3 sequences, almost 30% of them seen only once. These receptors' antigens are unknown. Here the sequenced sample was cultured PBMCs, taken from culture after CMV antigen stimulation. The receptor set was obtained from a human donor in good health (CMV status not recorded). Some clones in this sample may be carry-over from other donors' samples.

This chain links TRBV29-1 with TRBJ1-1; 9 nucleotides line up with TRBD1. V was pared by 6 bases and J by 1 base, with 6 bases of the junction left unmatched. The germline CDR1 and CDR2 sequences are SQVTM and ANQGSEA. This CDR3 contains 14 residues. The CDR3 reads CSVVQGASNTEAFF. CDR3 in DNA: TGCAGCGTCGTACAGGGGGCTTCGAACACTGAAGCTTTCTTT.

The chain recombines TRBV18 with TRBJ1-2, with D uncertain. Looked up from germline, CDR1 is KGHSH and CDR2 is LQKENI. CDR3 length equals 14 residues. The V and J ends lost 2 bases and 1 base respectively, with 8 bases between them. CDR3 region: CASSPDGDNYGYTF. The DNA for the CDR3 is TGTGCCAGCTCACCAGACGGAGATAACTATGGCTACACCTTC.

The table lists this clonotype with a few counts. V gene TRBV6-1 combines with J gene TRBJ1-5, with D perhaps TRBD1 (6 bases). CDR1 is MNHNS and CDR2 is SASEGT in the germline V gene. The CDR3 runs 16 residues. V shed 5 bases and J shed 3 bases, with 17 bases lying between them. CDR3 protein: CASSSSRGQFNQPQHF. In nucleotides, the CDR3 is TGTGCCAGCAGTTCCTCCCGAGGACAGTTCAATCAGCCCCAGCATTTT.

This chain joins TRBV6-6 and TRBJ1-6; TRBD1 matches at 7 bases. CDR3 size: 16 residues. Germline CDR1 and CDR2: MNHNY and SVGAGI (reference sequence). With 7 bases clipped from V and 0 bases from J, the junction kept 6 bases outside the gene matches. The chain's CDR3 is CASTRQGSSYNSPLHF. The CDR3 DNA sequence: TGTGCCAGCACTAGACAGGGAAGCTCCTATAATTCACCCCTCCACTTT.

V gene TRBV4-1 combines with J gene TRBJ1-2; TRBD1 agrees at 7 bases. With 2 bases clipped from V and 4 bases from J, the junction kept 4 bases outside the gene matches. Germline-derived CDR1 and CDR2 are MGHRA and YSYEKL. The CDR3 spans 14 residues. This CDR3 is CASSQTNRGYGYTF. CDR3 coding DNA: TGCGCCAGCAGCCAAACGAACAGGGGCTATGGCTACACCTTC.

The rearrangement links TRBV12-3 or TRBV12-4 to TRBJ1-3, with no clear D. V shed 6 bases and J shed 1 base, with 10 bases lying between them. The CDR3 spans 14 residues. The CDR3 here is CASSASGSGNTIYF. DNA for the CDR3: TGTGCCAGCAGCGCTTCGGGATCTGGAAACACCATATATTTT.

The CDR3 is CASSSSVAVTDTQYF. CDR3 DNA: TGTGCCAGCAGCTCTAGCGTGGCCGTCACAGATACGCAGTATTTT. The V call is TRBV7-2, the J call TRBJ2-3, with D tentatively TRBD2 (6 bases). V was clipped by 4 bases and J by 2 bases, with 13 bases between them. This CDR3 is built from 15 residues. The germline gives CDR1 SGHTA, CDR2 FQGNSA.

The CDR3 protein is CASSPMGGPTGKKGNSPLHF. The CDR3 DNA is TGTGCCAGCAGCCCTATGGGAGGGCCAACAGGGAAGAAAGGGAATTCACCCCTCCACTTT. This chain joins TRBV11-2 and TRBJ1-6; maybe TRBD1 (6 bases). Germline assignment: CDR1 SGHAT and CDR2 FQNNGV. The V and J ends lost 5 bases and 7 bases respectively, with 30 bases between them. The length of the CDR3 is 20 residues. The full variable domain, with the rest looked up from reference TRBV11-2 and TRBJ1-6, is EAGVAQSPRYKIIEKRQSVAFWCNPISGHATLYWYQQILGQGPKLLIQFQNNGVVDDSQLPKDRFSAERLKGVDSTLKIQPAKLEDSAVYLCASSPMGGPTGKKGNSPLHFGNGTRLTVT.

This clonotype has just a few counts. The chain uses TRBV11-1 and TRBJ2-1, with 9 positions matching TRBD2. Germline assignment: CDR1 SGHAT and CDR2 FQDESV (reference sequence). Trimming removed 0 bases from V and 5 bases from J; junction bases left unmatched: 2. The CDR3 runs 15 residues. The chain's CDR3 is CASSLAQRGDNEQFF. In nucleotides, the CDR3 is TGTGCCAGCAGCTTAGCCCAGCGGGGGGACAATGAGCAGTTCTTC. The full variable domain, with the rest looked up from reference TRBV11-1 and TRBJ2-1, is EAEVAQSPRYKITEKSQAVAFWCDPISGHATLYWYRQILGQGPELLVQFQDESVVDDSQLPKDRFSAERLKGVDSTLKIQPAELGDSAMYLCASSLAQRGDNEQFFGPGTRLTVL.

This chain uses TRBV19 with TRBJ1-1; weak D call: TRBD1 (5 bases). Germline V gene lookup returns CDR1 LNHDA and CDR2 SQIVND (reference sequence). The CDR3 loop spans 11 amino acids. The V gene lost 7 bases and the J gene lost 8 bases, with 11 bases spanning the gap. This CDR3 reads CASIGANEAFF. For the CDR3, the DNA is TGTGCCAGTATAGGGGCAAACGAAGCTTTCTTT.

This sequence joins TRBV10-1 and TRBJ2-5; maybe TRBD1 (6 bases). This CDR3 has 14 residues. Trimming removed 3 bases from V and 5 bases from J, with 13 bases in between. Looked up from germline, CDR1 is WNHNN and CDR2 is SYGVQD (reference sequence). As DNA, the CDR3 is TGCGCCAGCAGTGAACAGGGCGGTAGGGAGACCCAGTACTTC. Its translation: CASSEQGGRETQYF.

This chain links TRBV12-3 or TRBV12-4 with TRBJ1-5; TRBD1 is a possible D gene (6 bases). The CDR3 contains 14 residues. Deletions cut 1 base from V and 6 bases from J, with 10 bases between. CDR3 nucleotide sequence: TGTGCCAGCAGTTTAGGACAGGCGGCTCAGCCCCAGCATTTT. Its translation is CASSLGQAAQPQHF.

The chain recombines TRBV3-1 with TRBJ2-5; D might be TRBD2 (5 bases). The germline V gene has CDR1 LGHDT and CDR2 YNNKEL (reference sequence). The CDR3 runs 14 residues. Trimming took 3 bases from V and 9 from J, leaving 17 bases between them. CDR3 residues: CASSQGSVAAAQYF. The CDR3 DNA reads as TGTGCCAGCAGCCAGGGGTCGGTGGCAGCGGCCCAGTACTTC.

This clonotype was seen more than once but under ten times. This chain connects TRBV4-1 to TRBJ2-3; D gene uncertain. CDR1 is MGHRA and CDR2 is YSYEKL in the germline V gene. Between the trimmed V and J ends, which lost 2 bases and 2 bases, there was a span of 23 bases. The CDR3 extends over 19 amino acids. The CDR3 DNA reads as TGCGCCAGCAGCCAATGGTCCCCGAGAAGCGCGACGAACACAGATACGCAGTATTTT. It specifies CASSQWSPRSATNTDTQYF.

There are many counts of this clonotype. J is TRBJ1-5 and V is TRBV7-8; the D is unclear. Per germline, CDR1 SGHVS and CDR2 FQNEAQ. There are 12 residues in the CDR3. Trimming shortened V by 5 bases and J by 7 bases, and 9 bases separated the two germline ends. For the CDR3, the DNA is TGTGCCAGCAGCCCCGGGGAGCAGCCCCAGCATTTT. This codes for CASSPGEQPQHF. Based on the CDR3 plus reference TRBV7-8 and TRBJ1-5, the full variable domain is GAGVSQSPRYKVAKRGQDVALRCDPISGHVSLFWYQQALGQGPEFLTYFQNEAQLDKSGLPSDRFFAERPEGSVSTLKIQRTQQEDSAVYLCASSPGEQPQHFGDGTRLSIL.

The gene calls are TRBV19 and TRBJ1-1; D might be TRBD1 (5 bases). The CDR3 totals 13 residues. The V end was cut by 3 bases, the J end by 10 bases, with 15 bases between. The V gene's germline CDR1 is LNHDA and CDR2 SQIVND (reference sequence). CDR3 region: CASSIQGHLGAFF. As DNA, the CDR3 is TGTGCCAGTAGTATCCAAGGACACCTTGGAGCTTTCTTT.

This clonotype was seen only a few times. This rearrangement joins TRBV6-5 to TRBJ2-1; D may be TRBD2 (6 bases). Germline CDR1 reads MNHEY; CDR2 reads SVGAGI. The CDR3 sequence is 14 residues long. Trimming took off 2 bases at V and 8 bases at J, with 13 bases between the two ends. The CDR3 DNA reads TGTGCCAGCAGTTACAGCCAGGGCGGGGATGAGCAGTTCTTC. Translating it yields CASSYSQGGDEQFF.

The rearrangement links TRBV4-2 to TRBJ2-7; 8 nucleotides align to TRBD1. The CDR3 loop spans 17 amino acids. Germline V gene lookup returns CDR1 LGHNA and CDR2 YNFKEQ. J lost 2 bases, V lost 1 base, and 10 bases had no gene match. The CDR3 here is CASSQAGGRQGTYEQYF. CDR3 sequence (DNA): TGTGCCAGCAGCCAAGCCGGGGGCCGACAGGGGACCTACGAGCAGTACTTC.

This clonotype showed up just a few times. The chain links TRBV6-6 to TRBJ2-7; 12 nucleotides line up with TRBD2. There are 16 residues in the CDR3. V lost 4 bases and J lost 0; bases outside the gene matches: 4. Germline values: CDR1 MNHNY, CDR2 SVGAGI (reference sequence). CDR3 residues: CASSWASGRGSYEQYF. The CDR3 coding sequence is TGTGCCAGCAGTTGGGCTAGCGGGAGGGGCTCCTACGAGCAGTACTTC.

This clonotype was counted a few times. The CDR3 reads CASSGEGHNQPQHF. CDR3 sequence (DNA): TGTGCCAGCAGTGGGGAGGGCCACAATCAGCCCCAGCATTTT. The chain employs TRBV2 and TRBJ1-5; D gene ambiguous. This CDR3 is built from 14 residues. Deletions cut 4 bases from V and 3 bases from J, with 10 bases between. The germline V gene encodes CDR1 SNHLY and CDR2 FYNNEI. The full variable domain, rest sourced from reference TRBV2 and TRBJ1-5, is EPEVTQTPSHQVTQMGQEVILRCVPISNHLYFYWYRQILGQKVEFLVSFYNNEISEKSEIFDDQFSVERPDGSNFTLKIRSTKLEDSAMYFCASSGEGHNQPQHFGDGTRLSIL.

The chain is built from TRBV7-2 and TRBJ1-5; D not certain. Trimming cost V 1 base and J 6 bases, with 10 bases left between them. The CDR3 contains 14 residues. Germline loops: CDR1 SGHTA, CDR2 FQGNSA. The CDR3 nucleotides read TGTGCCAGCAGCTTAGGGAGAATACTTCAGCCCCAGCATTTT. Residues: CASSLGRILQPQHF.

The rearrangement links TRBV11-1 to TRBJ2-3, with 13 nucleotides matching TRBD2. The CDR3 is made up of 15 amino acids. CDR1 is SGHAT, CDR2 FQDESV, per germline (reference sequence). Losses at the gene ends were 5 bases for V and 6 bases for J; bases not matched to a gene: 5. The CDR3 sequence: CASSKGLAGADTQYF. CDR3 DNA sequence: TGTGCCAGCAGCAAAGGACTAGCGGGGGCGGATACGCAGTATTTT.

This clonotype was observed many times. The rearrangement links TRBV7-8 to TRBJ2-5; TRBD2 aligns across 12 bases. CDR1 and CDR2 from the germline V gene are SGHVS and FQNEAQ. The CDR3 runs to 16 residues. Trimming removed 5 bases from V and 5 bases from J; junction bases left unmatched: 9. CDR3 sequence: CASSQRLAGAVETQYF. CDR3 nucleotide sequence: TGTGCCAGCAGCCAAAGACTAGCGGGAGCCGTGGAGACCCAGTACTTC.

This clonotype appeared a few times. The chain employs TRBV20-1 and TRBJ2-1; D is possibly TRBD1 (8 bases). Germline-derived CDR1 and CDR2 are DFQATT and SNEGSKA (reference sequence). The CDR3 sequence is 14 residues long. Trimming removed 6 bases from V and 8 bases from J, with 20 bases in between. Here the CDR3 DNA reads TGCAGTGCCGACACAGGGGGGGCCTATGATGAGCAGTTCTTC. Amino acids: CSADTGGAYDEQFF.